The 4 T cell receptor beta chains below were found in one sample sequenced in a study of blood T cell repertoires in COVID-19. Measured with immunoSEQ multiplex PCR; TCRdb has only the in-frame clones, and not every one. The sample lists about 190,000 clones, 84% occurring once. Sample: peripheral blood. All receptors come from a human donor in a cohort sampled during active COVID-19.

This clone was recorded only once. Compared with germline, one end of the junction differs, possibly owing to a read error. J is TRBJ1-2 and V is TRBV11-2; D is unclear. CDR1 is SGHAT, CDR2 FQNNGV, per germline. The CDR3 runs 15 residues. The CDR3 nucleotides read TGTGCCAGCAGCATAGACGTATTGACGAGGAGTGGCTACACCTTC. Amino acid sequence: CASSIDVLTRSGYTF. The full variable domain, its missing parts supplied by reference TRBV11-2 and TRBJ1-2, is EAGVAQSPRYKIIEKRQSVAFWCNPISGHATLYWYQQILGQGPKLLIQFQNNGVVDDSQLPKDRFSAERLKGVDSTLKIQPAKLEDSAVYLCASSIDVLTRSGYTFGSGTRLTVV.

This clone was counted only a few times. V gene TRBV18 combines with J gene TRBJ2-5; 7 bases match TRBD1. V shed 3 bases and J 5 bases; nucleotides not matched to a gene: 6. Looked up from germline, CDR1 is KGHSH and CDR2 is LQKENI. This CDR3 is 14 amino acids long. The CDR3 reads CASSPSTGHETQYF. CDR3 coding DNA: TGTGCCAGCTCACCTTCGACAGGGCACGAGACCCAGTACTTC.

The CDR3 loop is CASSLVIQETQYF. The CDR3 DNA follows: TGTGCCAGCAGCTTAGTAATTCAAGAGACCCAGTACTTC. This chain links TRBV11-2 with TRBJ2-5; D gene uncertain. CDR1 SGHAT and CDR2 FQNNGV come from the germline V gene. The CDR3 is 13 amino acids. Trimming cost V 1 base and J 2 bases, with 5 bases left between them.

This rearrangement joins TRBV27 to TRBJ2-1, with 12 bases identical to TRBD2. V was clipped by 1 base and J by 6 bases; unmatched bases: 7. The CDR3 length is 17 residues. Germline V gene lookup returns CDR1 MNHEY and CDR2 SMNVEV (reference sequence). The CDR3 DNA follows: TGTGCCAGCAGTTTATATTATCCTAGCGGGAGGGCCAATGAGCAGTTCTTC. Encoded protein: CASSLYYPSGRANEQFF.